The clone carrying this T cell receptor (beta chain) was recorded at least ten times. Germline and junction disagree at one end, which may indicate a read error. TCR beta CDR3 sequences were amplified from RNA transcripts. RT-PCR in the first round (using the HTBI primer set) targeted the TCR CDR3. TCRdb called the multiplex PCR reads again in MiXCR, with one record for every CDR3 protein. The sample has approximately 630,000 distinct CDR3 sequences, around 15% seen once. These data originate in a study of T cells in Graves' hyperthyroidism and ophthalmopathy. CDR3 length: 13 residues. The germline V gene encodes CDR1 SGHRS and CDR2 YFSETQ.

Material for sequencing was blood. The source is a young woman with Graves' hyperthyroidism. The chain joins TRBV5-1 to TRBJ2-3; a weak D match, TRBD1 (5 bases). CDR3 residues: CASSVDETATQYF. The CDR3 bases are TGCGCCAGCAGTGTTGATGAGACAGCTACGCAGTATTTT.